Listed below are T cell receptor beta chains from one sample, sequenced in a study of Tregs in tolerant kidney transplant recipients. Sequencing was performed with immunoSEQ multiplex PCR; in TCRdb, only in-frame clones are kept and a portion is missing. Of about 50,000 clones detected, approximately 90% appear once; the ten largest clones hold roughly 16%. Material: CD8+ T cells from blood (PBMCs), obtained 12 months after the transplant. These receptors all come from a human patient who received a combined kidney and bone marrow transplant. Among the T cells, some may be from the graft donor. Each CDR3 is given with its conserved first and last residue. Each record gives: CDR3 protein, CDR3 DNA, D gene, clone size, V gene, J gene. D genes are given only for firm matches. Not every row has a clone size; where given, it reads once, few, many or a size class.

CDR3: CASSEASRGDIYGYTF
DNA: TGTGCCAGCAGTGAAGCCTCCCGAGGGGACATATATGGCTACACCTTC
D: NA
size: NA
V: TRBV2
J: TRBJ1-2

CDR3: CASSEGPGRGSTGELFF
DNA: TGTGCCAGCAGTGAAGGCCCCGGACGGGGGAGCACCGGGGAGCTGTTTTTT
D: NA
size: NA
V: TRBV2
J: TRBJ2-2

CDR3: CASSLGTSGSFAGELFF
DNA: TGTGCCAGCAGCTTGGGGACTAGCGGGAGTTTTGCAGGGGAGCTGTTTTTT
D: TRBD2
size: NA
V: TRBV5-6
J: TRBJ2-2

CDR3: CSVVGGGRYEQYF
DNA: TGCAGCGTTGTGGGAGGGGGGAGATACGAGCAGTACTTC
D: NA
size: NA
V: TRBV29-1
J: TRBJ2-7

CDR3: CASSVQGPLSKMTQYF
DNA: TGTGCCAGTAGCGTACAGGGCCCTTTGTCGAAGATGACCCAGTACTTC
D: NA
size: NA
V: TRBV19
J: TRBJ2-5

CDR3: CASSEYLTTYEQYF
DNA: TGTGCCAGCAGTGAATATCTCACAACCTACGAGCAGTACTTC
D: NA
size: NA
V: TRBV6-1
J: TRBJ2-7

CDR3: CASSLNRDAFF
DNA: TGTGCCAGCAGCTTAAACAGGGACGCTTTCTTT
D: NA
size: NA
V: TRBV11-2
J: TRBJ1-1

CDR3: CASSLAGAYSGANVLTF
DNA: TGCGCCAGCAGCTTAGCAGGGGCCTACTCTGGGGCCAACGTCCTGACTTTC
D: NA
size: NA
V: TRBV5-1
J: TRBJ2-6

CDR3: CAWSVLGGPTDFSGNTIYF
DNA: TGTGCCTGGAGTGTATTAGGGGGACCAACTGACTTCTCTGGAAACACCATATATTTT
D: NA
size: NA
V: TRBV30
J: TRBJ1-3

CDR3: CASSVRQGSQETQYF
DNA: TGCGCCAGCAGCGTACGCCAGGGATCCCAAGAGACCCAGTACTTC
D: NA
size: NA
V: TRBV4-1
J: TRBJ2-5

CDR3: CASSLECPDEREVGGELFF
DNA: TGTGCCAGCAGCTTAGAGTGCCCCGATGAGCGGGAGGTTGGCGGGGAGCTGTTTTTT
D: TRBD2
size: NA
V: TRBV11-3
J: TRBJ2-2

CDR3: CASSPGVANEKLFF
DNA: TGTGCCAGCAGTCCCGGGGTGGCTAATGAAAAACTGTTTTTT
D: NA
size: NA
V: TRBV7-6
J: TRBJ1-4

CDR3: CASSVYTPPREEQYF
DNA: TGTGCCAGCAGTGTCTACACACCCCCGAGGGAGGAGCAGTACTTC
D: NA
size: medium-sized
V: TRBV25-1
J: TRBJ2-7

CDR3: CASSYSPISYEQYF
DNA: TGTGCCAGCAGTTACAGCCCGATCTCCTACGAGCAGTACTTC
D: NA
size: NA
V: TRBV6-6
J: TRBJ2-7

CDR3: CASSQGWDRGSEQFF
DNA: TGCGCCAGCAGCCAAGGTTGGGACAGGGGGAGTGAGCAGTTCTTC
D: TRBD1
size: NA
V: TRBV4-1
J: TRBJ2-1

CDR3: CASSPVAGGLCNEQFF
DNA: TGCGCCAGCAGCCCAGTAGCGGGAGGCTTATGCAATGAGCAGTTCTTC
D: TRBD2
size: NA
V: TRBV4-1
J: TRBJ2-1

CDR3: CASSQDLTSSYNSPLHF
DNA: TGCGCCAGCAGCCAAGATCTCACGAGCTCCTATAATTCACCCCTCCACTTT
D: NA
size: NA
V: TRBV4-3
J: TRBJ1-6

CDR3: CASSQLIAGINEQFF
DNA: TGTGCCAGCAGCCAACTTATAGCGGGAATCAATGAGCAGTTCTTC
D: TRBD2
size: once
V: TRBV4-2
J: TRBJ2-1

CDR3: CASSATVYGYTF
DNA: TGTGCCAGCAGTGCCACAGTATATGGCTACACCTTC
D: NA
size: NA
V: TRBV9
J: TRBJ1-2

CDR3: CASSTSSGRAYEQYF
DNA: TGTGCCAGCAGTACCTCTAGCGGGAGAGCGTACGAGCAGTACTTC
D: TRBD2
size: NA
V: TRBV27
J: TRBJ2-7

CDR3: CASSRVAFQETQYF
DNA: TGTGCCAGCAGCCGGGTGGCTTTCCAAGAGACCCAGTACTTC
D: NA
size: NA
V: TRBV11-2
J: TRBJ2-5

CDR3: CASSQDWWQDNEQFF
DNA: TGCGCCAGCAGCCAAGATTGGTGGCAGGACAATGAGCAGTTCTTC
D: NA
size: NA
V: TRBV4-1
J: TRBJ2-1

CDR3: CASSPWTGGQETQYF
DNA: TGCGCCAGCAGCCCCTGGACAGGGGGCCAAGAGACCCAGTACTTC
D: TRBD1
size: NA
V: TRBV4-3
J: TRBJ2-5

CDR3: CASSLPGRGNYGYTF
DNA: TGTGCCAGCAGCCTACCGGGCAGGGGTAACTATGGCTACACCTTC
D: NA
size: NA
V: TRBV7-2
J: TRBJ1-2

CDR3: CASSRHVNTEAFF
DNA: TGTGCCAGCAGTAGACACGTGAACACTGAAGCTTTCTTT
D: NA
size: few
V: TRBV6-5
J: TRBJ1-1

CDR3: CASSLVGGNTGELFF
DNA: TGTGCCAGCAGCTTAGTCGGAGGGAACACCGGGGAGCTGTTTTTT
D: NA
size: NA
V: TRBV7-3
J: TRBJ2-2

CDR3: CASSLDSWETQYF
DNA: TGTGCCAGCAGCTTAGACAGTTGGGAGACCCAGTACTTC
D: NA
size: once
V: TRBV7-9
J: TRBJ2-5

CDR3: CATDPGGAWLTEAFF
DNA: TGTGCCACCGATCCGGGAGGGGCATGGTTGACTGAAGCTTTCTTT
D: NA
size: NA
V: TRBV19
J: TRBJ1-1